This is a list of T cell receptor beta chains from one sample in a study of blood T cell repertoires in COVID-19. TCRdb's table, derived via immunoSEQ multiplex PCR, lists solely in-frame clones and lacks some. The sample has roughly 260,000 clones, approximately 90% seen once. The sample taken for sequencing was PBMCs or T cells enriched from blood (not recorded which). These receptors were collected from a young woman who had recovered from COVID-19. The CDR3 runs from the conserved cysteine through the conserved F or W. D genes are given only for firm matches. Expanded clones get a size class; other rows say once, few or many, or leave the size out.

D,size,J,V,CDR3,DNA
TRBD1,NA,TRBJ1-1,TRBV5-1,CASSLAFGQENTEAFF,TGCGCCAGCAGCTTGGCCTTCGGACAGGAGAACACTGAAGCTTTCTTT
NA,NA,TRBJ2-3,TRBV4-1,CASSQVLLADTQYF,TGCGCCAGCAGCCAAGTCCTACTAGCAGATACGCAGTATTTT
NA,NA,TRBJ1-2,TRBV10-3,CAISESTTTRTVTYGYTF,TGTGCCATCAGTGAGTCGACAACGACGAGGACAGTGACATATGGCTACACCTTC
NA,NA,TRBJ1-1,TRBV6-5,CASISFTEAFF,TGTGCCAGCATATCTTTCACTGAAGCTTTCTTT
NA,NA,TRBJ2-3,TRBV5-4,CASSPSGGPPDTQYF,TGTGCCAGCAGCCCGTCTGGTGGCCCCCCAGATACGCAGTATTTT
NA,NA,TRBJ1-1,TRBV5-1,CASSFEGAEAFF,TGCGCCAGCAGCTTCGAGGGGGCTGAAGCTTTCTTT
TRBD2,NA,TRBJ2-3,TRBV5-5,CASSTSGGASSADTQYF,TGTGCCAGCAGCACGAGCGGGGGGGCCTCCAGCGCAGATACGCAGTATTTT
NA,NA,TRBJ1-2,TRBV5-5,CASSLEPGNYGYTF,TGTGCCAGCAGCTTGGAACCGGGGAACTATGGCTACACCTTC
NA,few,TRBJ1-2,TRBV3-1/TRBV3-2,CASSQGLAANYGYTF,TGTGCCAGCAGCCAAGGGTTAGCAGCTAACTATGGCTACACCTTC
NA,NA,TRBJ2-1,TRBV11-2,CASSLVDGDEQFF,TGTGCCAGCAGCTTAGTAGACGGGGATGAGCAGTTCTTC
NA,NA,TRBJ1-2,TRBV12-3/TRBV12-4,CASSLKVEYGYTF,TGTGCCAGCAGTTTAAAGGTGGAGTATGGCTACACCTTC
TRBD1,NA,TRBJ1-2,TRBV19,CASSIPDRGNYGYTF,TGTGCCAGTAGTATCCCGGACAGGGGGAACTATGGCTACACCTTC
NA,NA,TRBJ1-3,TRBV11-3,CASSPQGLSGNTIYF,TGTGCCAGCAGCCCACAGGGCCTCTCTGGAAACACCATATATTTT
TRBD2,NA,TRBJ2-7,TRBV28,CASRLAGGFYEQYF,TGTGCCAGCAGATTAGCGGGAGGGTTCTACGAGCAGTACTTC
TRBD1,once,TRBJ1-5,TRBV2,CASSEIWGGTGNQPQHF,TGTGCCAGCAGTGAAATTTGGGGGGGGACAGGTAATCAGCCCCAGCATTTT
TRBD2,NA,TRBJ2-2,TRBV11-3,CASSVTSAGELFF,TGTGCCAGCAGCGTGACTAGCGCCGGGGAGCTGTTTTTT
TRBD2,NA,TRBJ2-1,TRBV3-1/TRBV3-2,CASSLFRASGSYNEQFF,TGTGCCAGCAGCCTATTCCGAGCTAGCGGCTCCTACAATGAGCAGTTCTTC
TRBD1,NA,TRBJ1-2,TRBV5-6,CASTKTGFNYGYTF,TGTGCCAGCACCAAGACAGGGTTCAACTATGGCTACACCTTC
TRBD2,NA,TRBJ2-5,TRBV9,CASSVGLAGVETQYF,TGTGCCAGCAGCGTAGGACTAGCGGGAGTCGAGACCCAGTACTTC
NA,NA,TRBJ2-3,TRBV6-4,CASSDSKGGSDTQYF,TGTGCCAGCAGTGACAGTAAGGGCGGGTCAGATACGCAGTATTTT
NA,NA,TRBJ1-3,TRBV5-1,CASSLESARNTIYF,TGCGCCAGCAGCTTGGAGTCAGCGAGAAACACCATATATTTT
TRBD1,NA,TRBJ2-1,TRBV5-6,CASSLVQGAEQFF,TGTGCCAGCAGCTTGGTGCAGGGGGCTGAGCAGTTCTTC
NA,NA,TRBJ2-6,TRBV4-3,CASSQVWRAWISGANVLTF,TGCGCCAGCAGCCAAGTATGGAGGGCTTGGATCTCTGGGGCCAACGTCCTGACTTTC
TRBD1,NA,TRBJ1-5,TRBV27,CASSGNRDRNQPQHF,TGTGCCAGCAGTGGTAACCGGGACAGAAACCAGCCCCAGCATTTT
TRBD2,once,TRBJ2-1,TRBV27,CASSSRLAVYNEQFF,TGTGCCAGCAGCAGCCGACTAGCCGTCTACAATGAGCAGTTCTTC
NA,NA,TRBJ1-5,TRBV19,CASSIVPGNQPQHF,TGTGCCAGTAGTATAGTTCCGGGCAATCAGCCCCAGCATTTT
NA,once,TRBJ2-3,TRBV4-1,CASSQDPGQLTDTQYF,TGCGCCAGCAGCCAAGATCCCGGACAGCTCACAGATACGCAGTATTTT